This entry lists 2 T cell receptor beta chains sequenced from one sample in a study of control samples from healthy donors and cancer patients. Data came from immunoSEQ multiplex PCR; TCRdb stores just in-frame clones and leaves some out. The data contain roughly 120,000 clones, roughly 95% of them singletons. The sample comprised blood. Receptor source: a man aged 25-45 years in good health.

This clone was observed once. CDR3 residues: CASSRQGAANEQFF. CDR3 sequence (DNA): TGTGCCAGCAGCAGACAGGGGGCCGCTAATGAGCAGTTCTTC. This chain uses TRBV2 with TRBJ2-1, with 10 bases matching TRBD1. J gave up 7 bases and V 6 bases, and 6 bases lay outside the gene matches. Germline CDR1 reads SNHLY; CDR2 reads FYNNEI. The CDR3 runs to 14 residues.

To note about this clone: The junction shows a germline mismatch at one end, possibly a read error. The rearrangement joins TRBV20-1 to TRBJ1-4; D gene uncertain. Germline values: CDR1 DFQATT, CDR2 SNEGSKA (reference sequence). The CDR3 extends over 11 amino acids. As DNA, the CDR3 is TGCAGTGCTAGATTCGCGAAAGGGTTCGTTTTT. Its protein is CSARFAKGFVF.